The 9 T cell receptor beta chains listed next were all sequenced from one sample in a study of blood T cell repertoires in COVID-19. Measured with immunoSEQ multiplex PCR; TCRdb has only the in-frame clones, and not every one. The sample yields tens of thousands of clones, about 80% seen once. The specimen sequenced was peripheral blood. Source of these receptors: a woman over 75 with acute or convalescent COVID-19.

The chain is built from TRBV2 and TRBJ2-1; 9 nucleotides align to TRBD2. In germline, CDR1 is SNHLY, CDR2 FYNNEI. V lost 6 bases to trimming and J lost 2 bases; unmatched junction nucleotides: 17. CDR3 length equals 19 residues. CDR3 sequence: CASSQPPGLASGAYNEQFF. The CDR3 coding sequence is TGTGCCAGCAGCCAACCCCCGGGACTAGCATCGGGGGCCTACAATGAGCAGTTCTTC.

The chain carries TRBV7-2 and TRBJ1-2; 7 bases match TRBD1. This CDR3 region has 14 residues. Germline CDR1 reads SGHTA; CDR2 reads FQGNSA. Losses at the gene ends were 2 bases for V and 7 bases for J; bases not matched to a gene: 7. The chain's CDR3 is CASSLNRGQGGYTF. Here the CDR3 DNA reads TGTGCCAGCAGCTTAAACAGGGGCCAAGGTGGCTACACCTTC.

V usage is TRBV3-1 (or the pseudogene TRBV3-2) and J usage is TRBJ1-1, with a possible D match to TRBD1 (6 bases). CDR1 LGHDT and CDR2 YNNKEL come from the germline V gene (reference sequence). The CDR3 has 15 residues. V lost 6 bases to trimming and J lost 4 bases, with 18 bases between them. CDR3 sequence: CASSSLRGGGTEAFF. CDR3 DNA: TGTGCCAGCAGTTCATTGAGGGGGGGAGGCACTGAAGCTTTCTTT.

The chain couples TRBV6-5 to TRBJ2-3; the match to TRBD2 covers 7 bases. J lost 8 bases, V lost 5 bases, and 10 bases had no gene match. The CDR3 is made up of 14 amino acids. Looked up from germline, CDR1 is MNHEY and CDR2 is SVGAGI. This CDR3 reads CASSPGTISVTQYF. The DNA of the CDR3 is TGTGCCAGCAGTCCCGGGACTATTAGCGTTACGCAGTATTTT.

CDR3 sequence reads: CASSAPAGLAGGGSYNEQFF. CDR3 in DNA: TGTGCCAGCAGTGCCCCCGCGGGACTAGCGGGAGGAGGCTCCTACAATGAGCAGTTCTTC. The gene calls are TRBV9 and TRBJ2-1; 15 bases align to TRBD2. J was trimmed by 0 bases and V by 5 bases; bases with no gene match: 12. This CDR3 is built from 20 residues. Germline values: CDR1 SGDLS, CDR2 YYNGEE.

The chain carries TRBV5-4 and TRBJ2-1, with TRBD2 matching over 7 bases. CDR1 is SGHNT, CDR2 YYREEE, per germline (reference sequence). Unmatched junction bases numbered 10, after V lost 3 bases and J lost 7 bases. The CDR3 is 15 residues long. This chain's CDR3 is CASSSAGGSFNEQFF. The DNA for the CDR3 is TGTGCCAGCAGCTCGGCCGGCGGGAGCTTTAATGAGCAGTTCTTC.

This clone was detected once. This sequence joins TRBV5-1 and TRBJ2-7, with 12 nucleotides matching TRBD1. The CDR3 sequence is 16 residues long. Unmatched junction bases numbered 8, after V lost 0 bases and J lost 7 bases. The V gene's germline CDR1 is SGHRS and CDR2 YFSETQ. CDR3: CASSLALWDRGREQYF. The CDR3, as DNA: TGCGCCAGCAGCTTGGCTCTCTGGGACAGGGGGCGAGAGCAGTACTTC.

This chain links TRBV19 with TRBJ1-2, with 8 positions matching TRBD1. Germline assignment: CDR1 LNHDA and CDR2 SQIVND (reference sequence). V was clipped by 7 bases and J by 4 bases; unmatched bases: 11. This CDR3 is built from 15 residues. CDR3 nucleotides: TGTGCCAGTAAGAGGGAGGGACAGGTTTCCTATGGCTACACCTTC. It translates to CASKREGQVSYGYTF.

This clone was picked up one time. CDR3 DNA sequence: TGCGCCAGCAGCTTGGGGCTAGGGGCGAGCTATGGCTACACCTTC. Its protein product is CASSLGLGASYGYTF. This chain uses TRBV5-1 with TRBJ1-2; a weak D match, TRBD1 (5 bases). The CDR3 spans 15 residues. Trimming took 0 bases from V and 4 from J, leaving 13 bases between them. The germline gives CDR1 SGHRS, CDR2 YFSETQ.